Included here is one T cell receptor (beta chain) sequence, with context. Its binding antigen is unknown. No per-base quality is available; no much larger clone lies one base away. The sample comes from a study of T-cell memory formation after mild COVID-19 (dated by TCRdb to 2020 to 2023). Study-wide context: Most TCR sequence clusters were specific to one of the two donors. T-cell clones expanding and contracting after mild COVID-19 in a couple of donors were tracked by longitudinal TCRalpha and TCRbeta repertoire sequencing. The cohort comprised two young, previously healthy adult volunteers, one female and one male. The research as a whole found: Some responding clones were detected in pre-infection memory, which suggested that pre-existing cross-reactive memory T cells had joined the SARS-CoV-2 response. The study included only a couple of mild cases, and larger cohorts that include severe cases with pre-infection samples were judged to be necessary. Clones contracting from day 15 to 85 had balanced CD4/CD8 phenotypes, while a second wave expanding from day 15 to 37 was biased towards CD4+. Contracting CD4+ clones appeared mostly in the CM and EM memory subsets, whereas CD8+ clones were enriched in EMRA. SARS-CoV-2 specificity of the second-wave clones peaking on day 37 was not confirmed.

This sample was sequenced with an Illumina NovaSeq 6000. Using 5'RACE with constant-segment primers, TCRalpha and TCRbeta cDNA libraries were constructed, with sample barcodes and unique molecular identifiers added in the process. Trizol reagent was used to extract RNA from every sample. Libraries were amplified in two PCR steps, with a second sample barcode and Illumina TruSeq adapters added in the second step. Sequencing of the libraries was done on an Illumina NovaSeq, producing 2 x 150 bp paired-end reads. On the authors' methods: The reads were demultiplexed and collapsed into UMI-guided consensus sequences using migec v1.2.7. Using mixcr v2.1.11, UMI consensuses were aligned to TRA and TRB V and J templates and then assembled into clonotypes. A clonotype was counted as expanded or contracted only when both edgeR and NoisET called the clonotype significant, with the noise models trained on biological replicates. For edgeR calls, the cutoffs were a false discovery rate-adjusted p below 0.01 and a log2 fold-change threshold of 1. As an exploratory analysis of dynamics, PCA with hierarchical clustering was applied to max-normalized trajectories of the 1000 most abundant clonotypes. Separately sequenced CD4+ and CD8+ repertoires were used to assign the CD4 or CD8 phenotype of responding clones. TCRdb itself trimmed the public reads at Q25 with fastp, ran MiXCR and retained productive beta chains. Rows merge per CDR3 protein into single entries with the most common DNA and genes. These V and J calls originate from TCRdb's pipeline instead of the authors' own analysis. In all, the sample holds a few hundred thousand distinct CDR3 sequences, and 14% of those were seen once. The ten largest clonotypes hold around 20% of the sample.

V was cut back by 2 bases and J by 7 bases, leaving a gap of 13 bases between them. From a lookup of the germline V gene, CDR1 and CDR2 are SGHRS and YFSETQ. From the cysteine up to the phenylalanine, the CDR3 has a length of 14 residues. Only the CDR3 part of the read is kept: 42 bases, read in frame from the first base. Ficoll-Paque density gradient centrifugation was used to isolate PBMCs. The sequence joins TRBV5-1 to TRBJ1-5; possibly the D gene is TRBD1, per 5 matching bases. The receptor was isolated from a young man who had mild COVID-19 (a few samples of this study predate the infection). The sample titles of this study are shuffled in the database, so cell type and time point are left out; the donor was told from shared clones. Specimen: PBMCs or a T cell subset sorted from them (not recorded which). In nucleotides, the sequence is TGCGCCAGCAGCTTCGGTGGAAAGGGGCAGCCCCAGCATTTT. Translated, it reads CASSFGGKGQPQHF.